This is a list of T cell receptor beta chains from one sample in a study of T cell responses to AZD1222 COVID-19 vaccine. Clones were read by immunoSEQ multiplex PCR, and TCRdb kept only the in-frame ones, dropping some. Among 95,000 to 100,000 clones listed, 90% were seen once. Here the sequenced sample was peripheral blood, taken on day 0 of AZD1222 vaccination. These receptors were obtained from an adult in good health. CDR3s leave out the opening cysteine and the closing phenylalanine or tryptophan. The order of the fields is CDR3 protein, J gene, CDR3 length, V gene.

ASSTDRGYQPQH TRBJ1-5 12 TRBV2
ASRSGPG TRBJ1-2 7 TRBV12-3/TRBV12-4
ASTRGLTQPQH TRBJ1-5 11 TRBV28
ASSSPEQGTRGNTIY TRBJ1-3 15 TRBV28
ASSNQALRAATNEKLF TRBJ1-4 16 TRBV19
SVVRQGSMEAF TRBJ1-1 11 TRBV29-1
ASSFVRPVGADTQY TRBJ2-3 14 TRBV27
ASSFPSPDTQY TRBJ2-3 11 TRBV11-2
ASGTGMYEQY TRBJ2-7 10 TRBV28
ASSGGLELYSNQPQH TRBJ1-5 15 TRBV2
ASRAGDTNTEAF TRBJ1-1 12 TRBV6-5
ASLGVSGTSRETQY TRBJ2-5 14 TRBV19
ASSSGGATSYEQY TRBJ2-7 13 TRBV6-5
ASLRGKDYGYT TRBJ1-2 11 TRBV2
ASSLERGSSSPLH TRBJ1-6 13 TRBV27
ASSPEATYEQY TRBJ2-7 11 TRBV7-9
ASSLKGLSYGYT TRBJ1-2 12 TRBV5-4
SVGDDSRIEAF TRBJ1-1 11 TRBV29-1
ASSFAGVSKNIQY TRBJ2-4 13 TRBV11-2
SASDETQY TRBJ2-5 8 TRBV20-1
ASSTTVNTEAF TRBJ1-1 11 TRBV7-3
ASSVRTANSPLH TRBJ1-6 12 TRBV7-9
ASSVAQVAGGDRYT TRBJ1-2 14 TRBV28
AWSPGGGTDTQY TRBJ2-3 12 TRBV30
ASSQDSRSDTQY TRBJ2-3 12 TRBV4-1
ASSVARGESEQY TRBJ2-7 12 TRBV2
ASATGYNQPQH TRBJ1-5 11 TRBV19
ASSFYEQY TRBJ2-7 8 TRBV6-5
ASSSGHGSTDTQY TRBJ2-3 13 TRBV11-3
ATSSSIGGDQPQH TRBJ1-5 13 TRBV15
AGMGGGYGYT TRBJ1-2 10 TRBV28
ASSFLRLAGGNEQF TRBJ2-1 14 TRBV7-9
ASSYFGTGEYEQY TRBJ2-7 13 TRBV6-6
ATSRVQLTPTTNEKLF TRBJ1-4 16 TRBV15
ASSVPGRRKQPQH TRBJ1-5 13 TRBV10-1
ASSQVKGQLNTEAF TRBJ1-1 14 TRBV4-2
ASSYFGATEAF TRBJ1-1 11 TRBV12-3/TRBV12-4
ASSRQGLGQPQH TRBJ1-5 12 TRBV2
ASSLGANTEAF TRBJ1-1 11 TRBV7-9
ASSPPPLRGGYSPLH TRBJ1-6 15 TRBV7-8
ASREGTVGNQPQH TRBJ1-5 13 TRBV4-1
ASSQGGGASYYGYT TRBJ1-2 14 TRBV4-2
ASSLGQVQETQY TRBJ2-5 12 TRBV5-1
ASSLPGLGRSETQY TRBJ2-5 14 TRBV5-5
ASTNNPDIGGYT TRBJ1-2 12 TRBV7-9
ASRKDSYEQY TRBJ2-7 10 TRBV2
ASGLITGGQPQH TRBJ1-5 12 TRBV12-5
ASSLGRLGIYGYT TRBJ1-2 13 TRBV7-2
ASSPTWETQY TRBJ2-3 10 TRBV18
ASSDRDSGISPLH TRBJ1-6 13 TRBV5-1